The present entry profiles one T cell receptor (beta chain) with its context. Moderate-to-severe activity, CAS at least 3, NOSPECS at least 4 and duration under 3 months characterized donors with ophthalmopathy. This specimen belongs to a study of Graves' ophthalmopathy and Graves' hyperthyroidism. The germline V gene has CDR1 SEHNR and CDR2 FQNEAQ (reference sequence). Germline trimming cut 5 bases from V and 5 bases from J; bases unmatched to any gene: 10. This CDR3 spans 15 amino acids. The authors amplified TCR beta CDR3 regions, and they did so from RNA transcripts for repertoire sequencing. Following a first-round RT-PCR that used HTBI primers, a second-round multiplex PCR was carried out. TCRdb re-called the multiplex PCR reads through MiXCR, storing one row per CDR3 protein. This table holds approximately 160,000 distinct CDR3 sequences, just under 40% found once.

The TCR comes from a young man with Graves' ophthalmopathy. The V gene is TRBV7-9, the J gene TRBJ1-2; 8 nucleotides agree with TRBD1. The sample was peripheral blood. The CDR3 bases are TGTGCCAGCAGCCTCTTGTTTGGGACAGGATATGGCTACACCTTC. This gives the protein CASSLLFGTGYGYTF.